This T cell receptor (beta chain) originates from a study of CD8 T cells in Susac syndrome. Sequencing targeted TCR beta in T cells from blood (CD8+ and CD4+). In contrast to the negatively isolated CD8+ and CD4+ T cells, TEMRA cells were FACS-enriched. The CDR3 sequence is 19 residues long. V was clipped by 8 bases and J by 2 bases, with 31 bases between them. CDR1 SGHDN and CDR2 FVKESK come from the germline V gene. Random hexamers were used to reverse transcribe roughly 0.45 to 1 ug of RNA. Multiplex PCR with immunoSEQ amplified the TCR beta CDR3 across 54 Vbeta and 13 Jbeta. MiXCR was run by TCRdb on the immunoSEQ multiplex PCR reads, yielding one entry per CDR3 protein. This table holds about 120,000 distinct CDR3 sequences, 90% to 95% found once.

This TCR was sampled from a human donor with multiple sclerosis. The specimen sequenced was CD4+ T cells from PBMCs. The chain has TRBV14 and TRBJ2-7; D possibly uses TRBD1 or TRBD2 (5 bases each). Here the CDR3 DNA reads TGTGCCAGCGATCTACCACACCCTAAGCCGGGACCGCTTACCTACGAGCAGTACTTC. Protein product: CASDLPHPKPGPLTYEQYF.